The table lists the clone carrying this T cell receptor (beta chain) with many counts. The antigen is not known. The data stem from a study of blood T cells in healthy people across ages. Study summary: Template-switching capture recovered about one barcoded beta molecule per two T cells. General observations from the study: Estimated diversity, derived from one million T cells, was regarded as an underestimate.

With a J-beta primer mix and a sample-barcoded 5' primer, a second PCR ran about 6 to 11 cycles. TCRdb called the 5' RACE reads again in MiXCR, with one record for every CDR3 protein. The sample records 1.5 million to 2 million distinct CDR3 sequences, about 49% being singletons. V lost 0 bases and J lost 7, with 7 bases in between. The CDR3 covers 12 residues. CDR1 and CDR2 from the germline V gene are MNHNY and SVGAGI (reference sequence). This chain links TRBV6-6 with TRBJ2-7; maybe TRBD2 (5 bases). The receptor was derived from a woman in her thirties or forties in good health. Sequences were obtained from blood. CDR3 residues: CASSYSSGEQYF. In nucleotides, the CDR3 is TGTGCCAGCAGTTACTCCTCGGGAGAGCAGTACTTC.